The 8 T cell receptor beta chains presented below share a single source sample, sequenced in a study of T cell responses to AZD1222 COVID-19 vaccine. Repertoires were generated with immunoSEQ multiplex PCR, while TCRdb's copy carries only in-frame clones and drops some. The sample has 88,000 or so clones, roughly 89% seen once. The source material was peripheral blood, sampled 28 days after the second AZD1222 dose. The receptors come from an adult who received the AZD1222 COVID-19 vaccine.

This clone showed up just a few times. The chain uses TRBV7-9 and TRBJ2-2; tentative D call: TRBD2 (6 bases). Deletions cut 4 bases from V and 5 bases from J, with 11 bases between. CDR3 length: 14 amino acids. Germline V gives CDR1 SEHNR, CDR2 FQNEAQ (reference sequence). Here the CDR3 DNA reads TGTGCCAGCAGCTCCACGGGGGTGACCGGGGAGCTGTTTTTT. Protein product: CASSSTGVTGELFF.

The chain has TRBV3-1 (or the pseudogene TRBV3-2) and TRBJ1-3; D ambiguous. CDR1 is LGHDT and CDR2 is YNNKEL in the germline V gene (reference sequence). The CDR3 runs to 15 residues. V lost 4 bases and J 5 bases, leaving 15 bases between the germline ends. CDR3 coding DNA: TGTGCCAGCAGCCCCGCCTCGATAGGGAGAAACACCATATATTTT. Protein sequence: CASSPASIGRNTIYF.

The chain uses TRBV7-8 and TRBJ2-6; weak D call: TRBD1 (6 bases). The CDR3 covers 16 residues. The V end was cut by 2 bases, the J end by 1 base, with 9 bases between. The germline gives CDR1 SGHVS, CDR2 FQNEAQ. This CDR3 is CASSLLGGSGANVLTF. The CDR3 DNA follows: TGTGCCAGCAGCTTATTAGGGGGTTCTGGGGCCAACGTCCTGACTTTC.

This clone was seen a few times. This chain joins TRBV14 and TRBJ2-5, with 9 bases matching TRBD2. V shed 0 bases and J 5 bases; nucleotides not matched to a gene: 4. Germline V gene data show CDR1 as SGHDN and CDR2 as FVKESK. This CDR3 is built from 15 residues. The chain's CDR3 is CASSQEGLAAETQYF. The CDR3 nucleotides are TGTGCCAGCAGCCAAGAGGGACTAGCAGCGGAGACCCAGTACTTC.

This chain uses TRBV30 with TRBJ1-1; no reliable D call. CDR3 length: 13 residues. Trimming pared 2 bases from V and 1 base from J, leaving 8 bases between. Germline CDR1 is GTSNPN and CDR2 is SVGIG (reference sequence). This CDR3 is CAWSKGWNTEAFF. DNA for the CDR3: TGTGCCTGGAGTAAGGGCTGGAACACTGAAGCTTTCTTT.

The V call is TRBV18, the J call TRBJ1-4; TRBD1 aligns across 8 bases. There are 14 residues in the CDR3. Germline CDR1 KGHSH, CDR2 LQKENI. V trimming: 4 bases; J trimming: 4 bases; junction bases outside the gene matches: 2. The CDR3 is CASSRQGLNEKLFF. The CDR3 DNA reads TGTGCCAGCTCACGACAGGGGCTTAATGAAAAACTGTTTTTT.

J is TRBJ2-7 and V is TRBV6-1, with TRBD1 matching 8 bases. The CDR3 extends over 14 amino acids. The germline CDR1 and CDR2 sequences are MNHNS and SASEGT. Trimming at V came to 3 bases and at J to 3 bases, leaving 4 bases not matched to a gene. The CDR3 coding sequence is TGTGCCAGCAGTGAGCAGGGGGCTCTCTACGAGCAGTACTTC. It specifies CASSEQGALYEQYF.

CDR3 loop: CASSLGPGRRERNTEAFF. The CDR3 DNA reads as TGTGCCAGCAGCTTAGGTCCAGGACGTAGAGAACGGAACACTGAAGCTTTCTTT. The genes are TRBV11-2 and TRBJ1-1; D remains unclear. This CDR3 contains 18 residues. V was trimmed by 1 base and J by 1 base, leaving 19 bases between them. Germline V gives CDR1 SGHAT, CDR2 FQNNGV.